Below, 20 T cell receptor beta chains from the same sample are listed, as sequenced in a study of CD8+ T cells in alopecia areata. Following extraction, RNA underwent reverse transcription to cDNA, which served as the sequencing template. Profiling relied on immunoSEQ multiplex PCR, and the TCRdb table lists in-frame clones only, not all of them. The sample contains approximately 90,000 clones, about 71% of which appear only once. Treatment reported: oral pan-JAK inhibitor, 5-10 mg twice daily. Material: CD8+ T cells sorted from blood, obtained at week 44, from a patient treated with tofacitinib. Receptors were obtained from a human donor with alopecia areata.

This clone was detected only a few times. The gene calls are TRBV29-1 and TRBJ1-1; maybe TRBD1 (5 bases). The CDR3 length is 17 residues. V lost 0 bases to trimming and J lost 1 base, with 18 bases between them. Germline lookup yields CDR1 SQVTM and CDR2 ANQGSEA. The CDR3 sequence: CSVEDRQGNLWNTEAFF. The DNA of the CDR3 is TGCAGCGTTGAAGATCGGCAGGGTAATCTCTGGAACACTGAAGCTTTCTTT.

The chain has TRBV7-2 and TRBJ1-6; TRBD1 aligns across 7 bases. CDR1 and CDR2 (germline): SGHTA, FQGNSA. V gave up 2 bases and J gave up 7 bases; unmatched junction bases: 5. CDR3 length equals 15 residues. CDR3 nucleotides: TGTGCCAGCAGCTTACCGGGACAGAGAAATTCACCCCTCCACTTT. Translating it yields CASSLPGQRNSPLHF.

In DNA form, the CDR3 reads TGTGCCAGCAGCTTAGACGAGGGGGGCGTAGATACGCAGTATTTT. The encoded protein is CASSLDEGGVDTQYF. This rearrangement joins TRBV7-9 to TRBJ2-3; D tentatively reads TRBD1 or TRBD2 (6 bases each). The germline V gene encodes CDR1 SEHNR and CDR2 FQNEAQ (reference sequence). Trimming removed 1 base from V and 5 bases from J, with 13 bases in between. The CDR3 loop spans 15 amino acids.

The chain combines TRBV9 with TRBJ2-3; TRBD2 agrees at 10 bases. The CDR3 sequence is 15 residues long. V gave up 0 bases and J gave up 4 bases; unmatched junction bases: 2. Germline CDR1 and CDR2: SGDLS and YYNGEE. The CDR3 DNA follows: TGTGCCAGCAGCGTAGAGCTAGCGGGGGCAGATACGCAGTATTTT. Translated, it gives CASSVELAGADTQYF. The full variable domain, completed using reference TRBV9 and TRBJ2-3, is DSGVTQTPKHLITATGQRVTLRCSPRSGDLSVYWYQQSLDQGLQFLIQYYNGEERAKGNILERFSAQQFPDLHSELNLSSLELGDSALYFCASSVELAGADTQYFGPGTRLTVL.

The chain links TRBV29-1 to TRBJ2-3; D may match TRBD1 or TRBD2 (6 bases each). Germline lookup yields CDR1 SQVTM and CDR2 ANQGSEA. V was trimmed by 3 bases and J by 0 bases, leaving 10 bases between them. This CDR3 is 14 amino acids long. In nucleotides, the CDR3 is TGCAGCGTTGACGGGGGCTTGAGCACAGATACGCAGTATTTT. Its protein product is CSVDGGLSTDTQYF.

The chain is built from TRBV30 and TRBJ2-7; 10 nucleotides align to TRBD1. Per the germline V gene, CDR1 is GTSNPN and CDR2 is SVGIG (reference sequence). With V trimmed by 7 bases and J by 2 bases, 2 bases remained unmatched. The CDR3 runs to 12 residues. CDR3 loop: CAFGTGAYEQYF. The CDR3 DNA is TGTGCCTTCGGGACAGGGGCCTACGAGCAGTACTTC.

This sequence joins TRBV7-9 and TRBJ2-1; the D is unclear. Germline loops: CDR1 SEHNR, CDR2 FQNEAQ (reference sequence). This CDR3 comprises 12 residues. The V and J ends lost 5 bases and 3 bases respectively, with 5 bases between them. For the CDR3, the DNA is TGTGCCAGCAGCCCGCTCTACAATGAGCAGTTCTTC. Encoded protein: CASSPLYNEQFF.

The CDR3 loop is CASSLETSRGYTF. The CDR3 DNA reads TGTGCCAGCAGCTTGGAGACCTCTAGGGGCTACACCTTC. The chain recombines TRBV5-4 with TRBJ1-2; D gene unclear. In germline, CDR1 is SGHNT, CDR2 YYREEE (reference sequence). V dropped 0 bases and J dropped 8 bases, with 11 bases sitting between them. This CDR3 has 13 residues.

This clone turned up a few times. The chain joins TRBV29-1 to TRBJ2-6; D is unclear. The V end was cut by 2 bases, the J end by 0 bases, with 8 bases between. The germline V gene encodes CDR1 SQVTM and CDR2 ANQGSEA. The CDR3 runs 15 residues. The CDR3 protein is CSVELVGSGANVLTF. The CDR3 bases are TGCAGCGTTGAACTGGTGGGCTCTGGGGCCAACGTCCTGACTTTC.

In its sample, this clone was seen a few times. The chain is built from TRBV29-1 and TRBJ1-1, with D perhaps matching TRBD1 (5 bases). Germline V CDR1 and CDR2: SQVTM, ANQGSEA. The CDR3 contains 15 residues. The V end lost 2 bases, the J end lost 0 bases, and 13 bases lay between the germline ends. The CDR3 spells CSVESVGTVNTEAFF. The CDR3 bases are TGCAGCGTTGAATCGGTGGGGACGGTGAACACTGAAGCTTTCTTT.

This chain uses TRBV7-9 with TRBJ1-4, with a tentative D call TRBD1 (5 bases). In germline, CDR1 is SEHNR, CDR2 FQNEAQ (reference sequence). Between the trimmed V and J ends, which lost 6 bases and 0 bases, there was a span of 11 bases. The CDR3 is 15 residues long. CDR3 region: CASSTGEATNEKLFF. DNA of the CDR3: TGTGCCAGCAGTACGGGGGAGGCAACTAATGAAAAACTGTTTTTT. The complete variable domain, with remaining parts taken from reference TRBV7-9 and TRBJ1-4, reads DTGVSQNPRHKITKRGQNVTFRCDPISEHNRLYWYRQTLGQGPEFLTYFQNEAQLEKSRLLSDRFSAERPKGSFSTLEIQRTEQGDSAMYLCASSTGEATNEKLFFGSGTQLSVL.

DNA for the CDR3: TGTGCCAGCGATTTGGGGGCGGATGGCTACACCTTC. It yields the protein CASDLGADGYTF. This chain uses TRBV7-2 with TRBJ1-2; TRBD1 is a possible D gene (6 bases). The CDR3 sequence is 12 residues long. V was pared by 8 bases and J by 6 bases, with 13 bases between. Looked up from germline, CDR1 is SGHTA and CDR2 is FQGNSA.

This chain joins TRBV30 and TRBJ2-1, with D tentatively TRBD1 (6 bases). With 4 bases removed from V and 10 bases from J, the gap between germline ends came to 14 bases. Germline lookup yields CDR1 GTSNPN and CDR2 SVGIG (reference sequence). The CDR3 covers 12 residues. Here the CDR3 DNA reads TGTGCCTGGATACAGGGTCGCGGGGAGCAGTTCTTC. It codes for CAWIQGRGEQFF.

The genes are TRBV30 and TRBJ2-1, with D uncertain. Trimming took off 1 base at V and 5 bases at J, with 3 bases between the two ends. The germline V gene has CDR1 GTSNPN and CDR2 SVGIG (reference sequence). This CDR3 contains 11 residues. CDR3 bases: TGTGCCTGGAGTGGAGACAATGAGCAGTTCTTC. Amino acids: CAWSGDNEQFF.

J is TRBJ2-7 and V is TRBV2; 7 bases map to TRBD2. Germline V lookup: CDR1 SNHLY, CDR2 FYNNEI. J was trimmed by 3 bases and V by 1 base; bases with no gene match: 6. The CDR3 has 15 residues. The DNA of the CDR3 is TGTGCCAGCAGTGAAGAAAAACTAGCGCGCTACGAGCAGTACTTC. Translating gives CASSEEKLARYEQYF.

This clone occurred once. This chain links TRBV6-5 with TRBJ2-2; D is unresolved. V was cut by 0 bases and J by 4 bases, with 6 bases left in between. CDR1 MNHEY and CDR2 SVGAGI come from the germline V gene. The CDR3 is 14 amino acids. CDR3 DNA sequence: TGTGCCAGCAGTTACTCGAAGGGCACCGGGGAGCTGTTTTTT. This sequence encodes CASSYSKGTGELFF.

The chain recombines TRBV19 with TRBJ1-1; D remains unclear. The CDR3 is made up of 15 amino acids. Germline values: CDR1 LNHDA, CDR2 SQIVND (reference sequence). V was cut by 5 bases and J by 2 bases, with 15 bases left in between. The CDR3 loop is CASSLRAEVNTEAFF. The CDR3 coding sequence is TGTGCCAGTAGTCTTAGGGCAGAGGTCAACACTGAAGCTTTCTTT.

Comments on this clone: At one of its ends the junction is not consistent with the germline gene, which may arise from a read error. The V gene is TRBV6-4, the J gene TRBJ2-5, with 9 bases aligning to TRBD1. CDR1 is MRHNA and CDR2 is SNTAGT in the germline V gene. This CDR3 spans 17 amino acids. CDR3 sequence reads: CASSYSSGQGYQETQYF. In DNA, the CDR3 is TGTGCCAGCAGTTACTCCTCGGGACAGGGATACCAAGAGACCCAGTACTTC.

The chain combines TRBV18 with TRBJ2-7, with 8 bases fitting TRBD1. The length of the CDR3 is 14 residues. Germline V gene lookup returns CDR1 KGHSH and CDR2 LQKENI. V lost 4 bases to trimming and J lost 3 bases; unmatched junction nucleotides: 5. The chain's CDR3 is CASSQGTGDYEQYF. CDR3 nucleotides: TGTGCCAGCTCACAGGGGACAGGAGACTACGAGCAGTACTTC.

V usage is TRBV10-3 and J usage is TRBJ2-6, with 8 nucleotides matching TRBD1. Germline values: CDR1 ENHRY, CDR2 SYGVKD. V lost 11 bases to trimming and J lost 0 bases; unmatched junction nucleotides: 9. The CDR3 sequence is 16 residues long. The CDR3 sequence: CASRQGLDSGANVLTF. In DNA, the CDR3 is TGTGCCTCGAGACAGGGGTTGGACTCTGGGGCCAACGTCCTGACTTTC.